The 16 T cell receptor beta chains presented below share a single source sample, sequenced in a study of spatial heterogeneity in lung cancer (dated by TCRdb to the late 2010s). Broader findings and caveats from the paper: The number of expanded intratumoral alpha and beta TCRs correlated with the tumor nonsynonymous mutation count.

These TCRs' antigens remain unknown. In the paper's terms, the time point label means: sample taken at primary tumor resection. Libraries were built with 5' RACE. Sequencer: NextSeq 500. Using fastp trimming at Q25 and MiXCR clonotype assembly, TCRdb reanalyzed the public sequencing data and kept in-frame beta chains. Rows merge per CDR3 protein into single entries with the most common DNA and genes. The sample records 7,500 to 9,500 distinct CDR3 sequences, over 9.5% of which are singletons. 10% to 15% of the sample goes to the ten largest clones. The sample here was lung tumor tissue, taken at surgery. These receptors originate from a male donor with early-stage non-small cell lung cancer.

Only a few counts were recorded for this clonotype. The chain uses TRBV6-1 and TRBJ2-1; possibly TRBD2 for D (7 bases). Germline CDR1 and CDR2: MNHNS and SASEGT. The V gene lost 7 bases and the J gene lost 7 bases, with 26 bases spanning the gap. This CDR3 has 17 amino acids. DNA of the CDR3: TGTGCCAGCATAAGAGGGGGAAGGCGGGAGTTGCAGAATGAGCAGTTCTTC. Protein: CASIRGGRRELQNEQFF.

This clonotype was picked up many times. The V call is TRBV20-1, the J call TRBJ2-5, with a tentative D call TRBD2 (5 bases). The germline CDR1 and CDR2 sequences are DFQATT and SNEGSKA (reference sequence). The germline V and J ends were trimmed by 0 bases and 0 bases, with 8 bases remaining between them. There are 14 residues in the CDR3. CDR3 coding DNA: TGCAGTGCTAGAGAGAGGGTCCACCAAGAGACCCAGTACTTC. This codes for CSARERVHQETQYF.

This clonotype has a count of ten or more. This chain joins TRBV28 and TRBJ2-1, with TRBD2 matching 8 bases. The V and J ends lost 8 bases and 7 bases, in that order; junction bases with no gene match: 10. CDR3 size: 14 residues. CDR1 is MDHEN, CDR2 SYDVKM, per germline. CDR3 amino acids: CASDREGSSNEQFF. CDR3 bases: TGTGCCAGCGATCGGGAGGGGTCATCTAATGAGCAGTTCTTC.

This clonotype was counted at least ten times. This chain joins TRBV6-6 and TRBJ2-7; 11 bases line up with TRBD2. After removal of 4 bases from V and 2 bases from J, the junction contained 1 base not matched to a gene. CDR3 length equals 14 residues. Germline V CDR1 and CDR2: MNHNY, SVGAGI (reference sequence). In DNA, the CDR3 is TGTGCCAGCAGTTCTAGCGGGGGGACCTACGAGCAGTACGTC. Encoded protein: CASSSSGGTYEQYV.

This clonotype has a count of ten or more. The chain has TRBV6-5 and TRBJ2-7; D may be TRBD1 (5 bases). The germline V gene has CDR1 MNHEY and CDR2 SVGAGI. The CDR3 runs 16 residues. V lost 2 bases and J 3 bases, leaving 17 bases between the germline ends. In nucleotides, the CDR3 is TGTGCCAGCAGTTACAGAATAGGGGCGCAAGTCTACGAGCAGTACTTC. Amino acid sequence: CASSYRIGAQVYEQYF.

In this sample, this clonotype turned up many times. CDR3: CASSAALETQYF. The CDR3, as DNA: TGTGCCAGCAGCGCAGCGTTGGAGACCCAGTACTTC. The chain is built from TRBV7-9 and TRBJ2-5, with D unresolved. Germline-derived CDR1 and CDR2 are SEHNR and FQNEAQ (reference sequence). The CDR3 extends over 12 amino acids. V lost 5 bases and J lost 5, with 9 bases in between.

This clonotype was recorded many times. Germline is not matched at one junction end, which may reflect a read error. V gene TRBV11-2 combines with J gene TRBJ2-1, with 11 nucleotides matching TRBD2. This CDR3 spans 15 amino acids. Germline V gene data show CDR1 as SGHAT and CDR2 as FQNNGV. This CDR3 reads CASTLAGGPVNEQFF. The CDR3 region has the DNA TGTGCCAGCACCTTAGCGGGGGGGCCTGTCAATGAGCAGTTCTTC.

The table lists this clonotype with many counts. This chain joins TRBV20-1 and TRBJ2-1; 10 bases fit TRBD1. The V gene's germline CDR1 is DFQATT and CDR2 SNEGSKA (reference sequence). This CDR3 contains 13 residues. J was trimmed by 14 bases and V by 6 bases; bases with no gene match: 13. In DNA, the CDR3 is TGCAGTGCCCCGGGACAGGGGTTAAGTCGGAAGTTCTTC. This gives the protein CSAPGQGLSRKFF.

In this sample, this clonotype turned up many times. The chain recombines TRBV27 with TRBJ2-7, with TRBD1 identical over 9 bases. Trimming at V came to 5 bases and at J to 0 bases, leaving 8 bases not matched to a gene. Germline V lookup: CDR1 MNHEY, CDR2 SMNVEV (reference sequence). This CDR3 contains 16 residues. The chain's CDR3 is CASSLRTGAFSYEQYF. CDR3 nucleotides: TGTGCCAGCAGTCTACGGACAGGGGCCTTCTCCTACGAGCAGTACTTC.

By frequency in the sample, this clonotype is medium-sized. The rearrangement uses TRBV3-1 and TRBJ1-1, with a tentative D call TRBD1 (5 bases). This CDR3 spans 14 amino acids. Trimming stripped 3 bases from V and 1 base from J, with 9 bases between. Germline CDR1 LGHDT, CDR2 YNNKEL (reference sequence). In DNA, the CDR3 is TGTGCCAGCAGCCAGGGGCGGCAGAACACTGAAGCTTTCTTT. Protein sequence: CASSQGRQNTEAFF.

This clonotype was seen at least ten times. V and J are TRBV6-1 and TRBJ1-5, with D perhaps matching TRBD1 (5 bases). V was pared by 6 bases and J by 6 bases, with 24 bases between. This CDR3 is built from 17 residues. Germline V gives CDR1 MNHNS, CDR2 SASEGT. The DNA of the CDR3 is TGTGCCAGCAGAGACCCGGGACCGCAGCGGTCCAGTCAGCCCCAGCATTTT. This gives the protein CASRDPGPQRSSQPQHF.

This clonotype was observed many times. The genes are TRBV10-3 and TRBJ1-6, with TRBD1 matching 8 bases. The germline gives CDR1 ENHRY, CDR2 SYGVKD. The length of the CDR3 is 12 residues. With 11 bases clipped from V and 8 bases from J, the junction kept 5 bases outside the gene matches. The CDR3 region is CASQGADSPLHF. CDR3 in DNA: TGTGCCTCCCAGGGGGCAGATTCACCCCTCCACTTT.

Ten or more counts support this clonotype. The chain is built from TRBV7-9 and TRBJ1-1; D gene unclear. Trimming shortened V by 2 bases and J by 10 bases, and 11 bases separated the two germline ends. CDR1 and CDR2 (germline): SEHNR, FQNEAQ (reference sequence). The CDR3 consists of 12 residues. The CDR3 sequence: CASSLQASGAFF. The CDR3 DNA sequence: TGTGCCAGCAGCTTACAGGCATCGGGAGCTTTCTTT. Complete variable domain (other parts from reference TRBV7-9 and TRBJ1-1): DTGVSQNPRHKITKRGQNVTFRCDPISEHNRLYWYRQTLGQGPEFLTYFQNEAQLEKSRLLSDRFSAERPKGSFSTLEIQRTEQGDSAMYLCASSLQASGAFFGQGTRLTVV.

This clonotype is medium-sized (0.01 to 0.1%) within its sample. The CDR3 bases are TGTGCCAGCAGACCGCCGGGACTAACAAGCACAGATACGCAGTATTTT. Its protein is CASRPPGLTSTDTQYF. J is TRBJ2-3 and V is TRBV28; 7 bases fit TRBD2. The CDR3 totals 16 residues. Germline-derived CDR1 and CDR2 are MDHEN and SYDVKM. Trimming at V came to 6 bases and at J to 0 bases, leaving 9 bases not matched to a gene.

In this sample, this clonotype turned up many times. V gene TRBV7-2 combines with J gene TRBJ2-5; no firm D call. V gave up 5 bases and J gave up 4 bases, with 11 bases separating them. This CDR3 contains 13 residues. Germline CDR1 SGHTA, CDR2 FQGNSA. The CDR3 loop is CASSRGLGETQYF. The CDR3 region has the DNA TGTGCCAGCAGCCGTGGGCTTGGAGAGACCCAGTACTTC.

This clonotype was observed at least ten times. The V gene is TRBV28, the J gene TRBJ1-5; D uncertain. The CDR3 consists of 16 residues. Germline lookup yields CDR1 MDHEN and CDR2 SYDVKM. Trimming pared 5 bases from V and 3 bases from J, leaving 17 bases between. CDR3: CASSSPSGGNNQPQHF. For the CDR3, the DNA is TGTGCCAGCAGTAGTCCTTCGGGAGGGAACAATCAGCCCCAGCATTTT.